The 9 T cell receptor beta chains in this list originate from one sample, sequenced in a study of patients and donors after allogeneic stem cell transplantation. TCRdb ran MiXCR on the RT-PCR reads and lists one entry per CDR3 protein. The sample has around 200,000 distinct CDR3 sequences; around two fifths are singletons. Sequencing was carried out using blood, either unsorted or a sorted T cell fraction (not recorded which). Every receptor here comes from a human donor who was either an allogeneic HSCT recipient or a stem cell or donor lymphocyte infusion donor (not recorded which). It is not recorded whose cells these are; they may come from a transplant donor.

This clonotype was recorded a few times. The rearrangement uses TRBV20-1 and TRBJ1-5; 12 positions match TRBD1. V shed 4 bases, J shed 7 bases, and the junction held 11 bases outside the gene matches. CDR1 and CDR2 (germline): DFQATT, SNEGSKA (reference sequence). The CDR3 runs to 16 residues. The CDR3 DNA is TGCAGTGCTACCGTCCCCGGGACAGGGGGCGGCCAGCCCCAGCATTTT. Its protein product is CSATVPGTGGGQPQHF.

This clonotype has a handful of counts. The chain recombines TRBV10-3 with TRBJ1-1; D call uncertain. V shed 2 bases and J shed 1 base, with 5 bases lying between them. The CDR3 is 13 residues long. The germline gives CDR1 ENHRY, CDR2 SYGVKD. The CDR3 region is CAISENRNTEAFF. The CDR3, as DNA: TGTGCCATCAGTGAGAACAGGAACACTGAAGCTTTCTTT.

This rearrangement joins TRBV4-2 to TRBJ1-1; no firm D call. V shed 4 bases and J shed 2 bases, with 8 bases lying between them. CDR1 is LGHNA, CDR2 YNFKEQ, per germline. The CDR3 length is 13 residues. CDR3 sequence (DNA): TGTGCCAGCAGCCCAACAAGTAACACTGAAGCTTTCTTT. Residues: CASSPTSNTEAFF.

The chain has TRBV3-1 and TRBJ2-7, with D perhaps matching TRBD2 (5 bases). Looked up from germline, CDR1 is LGHDT and CDR2 is YNNKEL (reference sequence). The CDR3 sequence is 14 residues long. The V end lost 1 base, the J end lost 7 bases, and 14 bases lay between the germline ends. The CDR3 nucleotides read TGTGCCAGCAGCCAAGCCGGGGTCCTGCGGGAGCAGTACTTC. Residues: CASSQAGVLREQYF.

This clonotype was seen only a few times. The chain joins TRBV6-4 to TRBJ2-5; 7 bases fit TRBD2. Germline assignment: CDR1 MRHNA and CDR2 SNTAGT. The ends lost 7 bases at V and 5 bases at J; junction bases unmatched: 4. This CDR3 region has 12 residues. DNA of the CDR3: TGTGCCAGCAAAGCGGGGATGGAGACCCAGTACTTC. Translating it yields CASKAGMETQYF.

The V gene is TRBV5-1, the J gene TRBJ2-3, with D unclear. V was shortened by 4 bases and J by 3 bases, with 18 bases between the two germline ends. CDR1 is SGHRS, CDR2 YFSETQ, per germline. This CDR3 comprises 16 residues. For the CDR3, the DNA is TGCGCCAGCAGCCCACCCAACCAGGAAGGGACAGATACGCAGTATTTT. Amino acids: CASSPPNQEGTDTQYF.

The rearrangement links TRBV27 to TRBJ2-5; 7 bases line up with TRBD2. The trim removed 4 bases at V and 5 bases at J, leaving 10 bases unmatched. The CDR3 extends over 15 amino acids. Germline assignment: CDR1 MNHEY and CDR2 SMNVEV (reference sequence). The CDR3 spells CASSSPRGGEETQYF. In nucleotides, the CDR3 is TGTGCCAGCAGTTCACCCCGCGGGGGAGAGGAGACCCAGTACTTC.

The gene calls are TRBV6-2 or TRBV6-3 and TRBJ2-1; 8 bases align to TRBD1. Looked up from germline, CDR1 is MNHEY and CDR2 is SVGEGT. V was pared by 7 bases and J by 7 bases, with 9 bases of the junction left unmatched. CDR3 size: 14 residues. The CDR3 protein is CASTERDRRNEQFF. The CDR3 DNA sequence: TGTGCCAGCACCGAACGGGACAGGCGGAATGAGCAGTTCTTC.

This clonotype showed up just a few times. The CDR3 DNA sequence: TGTGCCAGCAGCTCGCGGACAGGGTTGAATAATTCACCCCTCCACTTT. Residues: CASSSRTGLNNSPLHF. The chain couples TRBV4-2 to TRBJ1-6, with 8 bases identical to TRBD1. J gave up 5 bases and V 5 bases, and 8 bases lay outside the gene matches. CDR3 length: 16 residues. Germline CDR1 and CDR2: LGHNA and YNFKEQ.